Listed below are T cell receptor beta chains from one sample, sequenced in a study of cytomegalovirus exposure and HLA in healthy donors. The method was immunoSEQ multiplex PCR; TCRdb's version includes in-frame clones alone and lacks a portion of them. The sample includes around 60,000 clones, more than 75% of them seen just once. Source material: PBMCs. The receptors stem from a male donor in good health and CMV-seronegative. CDR3s include the opening cysteine and the closing phenylalanine or tryptophan. The D gene is left open where the match is weak. A row's size may be missing; if present it is once, few, many or a size class.

TRBJ1-1 14 - - TRBV30 TGTGCCTGGAGTCAACTAATTATGAACACTGAAGCTTTCTTT CAWSQLIMNTEAFF
TRBJ1-1 14 - TRBD1 TRBV2 TGTGCCAGCCGGGGACAGGGCATGAACACTGAAGCTTTCTTT CASRGQGMNTEAFF
TRBJ1-2 14 few TRBD1 TRBV5-4 TGTGCCAGCAGCCCCGAAGGGGGCGACTATGGCTACACCTTC CASSPEGGDYGYTF
TRBJ1-5 13 - - TRBV30 TGTGCCTGGAGTCGTCAGGGTCAACAGCCCCAGCATTTT CAWSRQGQQPQHF
TRBJ1-3 14 - - TRBV29-1 TGCAGCGTTGAAGAGCGGAGTCTTGGAAACACCATATATTTT CSVEERSLGNTIYF
TRBJ2-1 17 - - TRBV11-1 TGTGCCAGCAGCTTAGGCCGCAGTAAAAACAAAGGGGATGAGCAGTTCTTC CASSLGRSKNKGDEQFF
TRBJ1-5 13 - - TRBV29-1 TGCAGCGTACGAACCAGTCGCAATCAGCCCCAGCATTTT CSVRTSRNQPQHF
TRBJ2-2 12 - - TRBV5-4 TGTGCCAGCAGCTTGCCTGCCGGGGAGCTGTTTTTT CASSLPAGELFF
TRBJ1-1 13 - - TRBV25-1 TGTGCCTCCCGAGGGAGGGGAAACACTGAAGCTTTCTTT CASRGRGNTEAFF
TRBJ2-7 15 - - TRBV4-2 TGTGCCAGCAGCCAAAGAGGAGCCACCTCCTTCGAGCAGTACTTC CASSQRGATSFEQYF
TRBJ2-1 15 - TRBD2 TRBV11-2 TGTGCCAGCAGCCCTAGCGGGGGGCCCTACAATGAGCAGTTCTTC CASSPSGGPYNEQFF
TRBJ2-2 15 - - TRBV18 TGTGCCAGCTCACCAGGAGGTTGGGGCACCGGGGAGCTGTTTTTT CASSPGGWGTGELFF
TRBJ2-7 13 - TRBD1 TRBV19 TGTGCCAGTAGTGGGACAGGGGGACTCGAGCAGTACTTC CASSGTGGLEQYF
TRBJ1-3 13 - - TRBV7-2 TGTGCCAGCAGCTACACAGATGGAAACACCATATATTTT CASSYTDGNTIYF
TRBJ1-6 14 - TRBD1 TRBV30 TGTGCCTGGAGGGACAGGGGGTACTCTTCACCCCTCCACTTT CAWRDRGYSSPLHF
TRBJ1-2 13 - - TRBV7-2 TGTGCCAGCAGCTTAGCGATTCGAGAGGGCTACACCTTC CASSLAIREGYTF
TRBJ1-6 15 - - TRBV6-1 TGTGCCAGCAGGAACCCCAGACAGGTTGATTCACCCCTCCACTTT CASRNPRQVDSPLHF
TRBJ1-2 14 - - TRBV10-1 TGCGCCAGCAGTGAGCCCGGAAAAGGAGGAGGCTACACCTTC CASSEPGKGGGYTF
TRBJ1-2 16 - - TRBV6-6 TGTGCCAGCAGTCCAATACAGGATCAGGTGAACTATGGCTACACCTTC CASSPIQDQVNYGYTF
TRBJ1-1 14 - TRBD1 TRBV19 TGTGCCAGTAGGGAGGGGACAGGGGGCACTGAAGCTTTCTTT CASREGTGGTEAFF
TRBJ2-7 13 - - TRBV5-1 TGCGCCAGCAGCTCCCTACAGGGTAACGAGCAGTACTTC CASSSLQGNEQYF
TRBJ1-1 13 - - TRBV11-2 TGTGCCAGCAGCCCGACGGGGGGCACTGAAGCTTTCTTT CASSPTGGTEAFF
TRBJ1-6 13 - - TRBV6-1 TGTGCCAGCAGTGAATCTAATAATTCACCCCTCCACTTT CASSESNNSPLHF
TRBJ2-7 13 - - TRBV6-5 TGTGCCAGCGGAGAACACGAATCCTACGAGCAGTACTTC CASGEHESYEQYF
TRBJ2-7 15 - - TRBV5-1 TGCGCCAGCAGCCGTGACGGACAGCCATACTACGAGCAGTACTTC CASSRDGQPYYEQYF
TRBJ1-4 15 - TRBD1 TRBV19 TGTGCCAGTATGCCCGGGGGACAGGGGAATGAAAAACTGTTTTTT CASMPGGQGNEKLFF
TRBJ1-2 15 - - TRBV5-4 TGTGCCAGCAGCTTGCCCACAGGTATTAGCTATGGCTACACCTTC CASSLPTGISYGYTF
TRBJ1-1 15 - - TRBV25-1 TGTGCCAGCAGTGAATCGGCCGGGTTTAACACTGAAGCTTTCTTT CASSESAGFNTEAFF
TRBJ2-7 16 - TRBD2 TRBV5-1 TGCGCCAGCAGCTCGTCAGGACTAGCGACGTCCTACGAGCAGTACTTC CASSSSGLATSYEQYF
TRBJ1-1 12 - TRBD1 TRBV27 TGTGCCAGCAAACCCCCCGGGGACAGGGCTTTCTTT CASKPPGDRAFF
TRBJ2-1 15 few TRBD2 TRBV19 TGTGCCAGTAGGATCGGGGGGGGAGTCTACAATGAGCAGTTCTTC CASRIGGGVYNEQFF
TRBJ2-2 14 - - TRBV9 TGTGCCAGCAGCGACCCCTACGGGTCCGGGGAGCTGTTTTTT CASSDPYGSGELFF
TRBJ1-1 14 - - TRBV6-6 TGTGCCAGCAGTTACGCCGAGCTTGGCACTGAAGCTTTCTTT CASSYAELGTEAFF
TRBJ1-6 15 - - TRBV19 TGTGCCAGTAGTATGGGGGGGGTCGTCAATTCACCCCTCCACTTT CASSMGGVVNSPLHF
TRBJ2-3 15 once - TRBV18 TGTGCCAGCTCACGGGTAGGGGCGACCACAGATACGCAGTATTTT CASSRVGATTDTQYF
TRBJ2-1 14 - - TRBV21-1 TGTGCCAGCAGCAAAGGGGCAGGAAACAATGAGCAGTTCTTC CASSKGAGNNEQFF
TRBJ1-2 15 - - TRBV27 TGTGCCAGCAGTTTCCGCGCAGGGCGGGGCTATGGCTACACCTTC CASSFRAGRGYGYTF